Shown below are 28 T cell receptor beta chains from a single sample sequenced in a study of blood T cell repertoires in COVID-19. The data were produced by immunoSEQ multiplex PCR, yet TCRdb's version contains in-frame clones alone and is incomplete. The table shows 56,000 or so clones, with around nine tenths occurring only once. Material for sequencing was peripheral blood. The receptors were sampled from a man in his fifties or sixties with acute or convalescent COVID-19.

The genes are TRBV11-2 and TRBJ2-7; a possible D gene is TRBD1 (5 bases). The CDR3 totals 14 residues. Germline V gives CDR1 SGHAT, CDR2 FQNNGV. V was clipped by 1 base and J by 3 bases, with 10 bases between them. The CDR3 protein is CASSLGVRVYEQYF. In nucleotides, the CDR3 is TGTGCCAGCAGCTTAGGGGTCAGGGTCTACGAGCAGTACTTC. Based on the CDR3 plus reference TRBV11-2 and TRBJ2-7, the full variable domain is EAGVAQSPRYKIIEKRQSVAFWCNPISGHATLYWYQQILGQGPKLLIQFQNNGVVDDSQLPKDRFSAERLKGVDSTLKIQPAKLEDSAVYLCASSLGVRVYEQYFGPGTRLTVT.

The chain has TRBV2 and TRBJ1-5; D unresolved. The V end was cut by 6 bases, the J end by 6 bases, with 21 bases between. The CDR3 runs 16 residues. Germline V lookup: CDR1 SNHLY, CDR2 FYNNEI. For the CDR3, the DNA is TGTGCCAGCAGCGATCCAGTTTCCCCCACAAGTCAGCCCCAGCATTTT. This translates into CASSDPVSPTSQPQHF.

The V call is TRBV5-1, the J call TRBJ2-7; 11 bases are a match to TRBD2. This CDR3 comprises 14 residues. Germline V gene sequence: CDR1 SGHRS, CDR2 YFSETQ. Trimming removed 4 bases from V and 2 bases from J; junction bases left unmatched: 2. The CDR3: CASSPGLAAYEQYF. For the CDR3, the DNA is TGCGCCAGCAGCCCGGGACTAGCGGCCTACGAGCAGTACTTC.

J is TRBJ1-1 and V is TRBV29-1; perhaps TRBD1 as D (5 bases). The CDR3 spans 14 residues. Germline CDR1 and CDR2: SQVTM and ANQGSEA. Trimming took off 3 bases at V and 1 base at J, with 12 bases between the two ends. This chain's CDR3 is CSVDGAVRNTEAFF. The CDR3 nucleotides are TGCAGCGTTGATGGGGCAGTCAGGAACACTGAAGCTTTCTTT.

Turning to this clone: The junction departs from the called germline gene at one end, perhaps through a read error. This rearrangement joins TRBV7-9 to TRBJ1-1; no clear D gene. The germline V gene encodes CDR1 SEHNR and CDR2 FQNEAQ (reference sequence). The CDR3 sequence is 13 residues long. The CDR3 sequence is CASTLSLNTEAFF. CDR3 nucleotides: TGTGCCAGCACCTTAAGCCTGAACACTGAAGCTTTCTTT.

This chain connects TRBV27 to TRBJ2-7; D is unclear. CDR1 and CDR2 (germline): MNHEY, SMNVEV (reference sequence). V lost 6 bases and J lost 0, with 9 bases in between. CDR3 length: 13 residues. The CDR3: CASSLASSYEQYF. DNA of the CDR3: TGTGCCAGCAGCTTAGCTAGCTCCTACGAGCAGTACTTC.

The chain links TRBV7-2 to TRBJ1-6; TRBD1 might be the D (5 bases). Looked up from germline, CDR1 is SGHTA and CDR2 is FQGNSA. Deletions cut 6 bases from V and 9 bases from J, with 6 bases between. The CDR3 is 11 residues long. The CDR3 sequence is CASRGGSPLHF. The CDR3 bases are TGTGCCAGCAGGGGGGGTTCACCCCTCCACTTT.

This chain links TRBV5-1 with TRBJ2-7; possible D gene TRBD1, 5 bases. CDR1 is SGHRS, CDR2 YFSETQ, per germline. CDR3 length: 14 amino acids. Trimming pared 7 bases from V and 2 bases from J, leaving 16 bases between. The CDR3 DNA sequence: TGCGCCAGCGCCCAGGGCGCAGTCCCCTACGAGCAGTACTTC. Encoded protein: CASAQGAVPYEQYF.

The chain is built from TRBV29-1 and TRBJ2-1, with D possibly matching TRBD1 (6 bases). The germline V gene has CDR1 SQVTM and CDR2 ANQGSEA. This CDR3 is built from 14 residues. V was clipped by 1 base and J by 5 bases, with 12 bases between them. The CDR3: CSVEGGTGNNEQFF. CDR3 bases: TGCAGCGTTGAAGGGGGCACAGGGAACAATGAGCAGTTCTTC.

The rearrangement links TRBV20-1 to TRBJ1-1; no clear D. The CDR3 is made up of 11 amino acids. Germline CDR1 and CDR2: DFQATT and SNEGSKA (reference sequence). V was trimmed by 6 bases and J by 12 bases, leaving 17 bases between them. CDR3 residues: CSANLPPISFF. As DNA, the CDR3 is TGCAGTGCCAATCTGCCCCCTATTTCTTTCTTT.

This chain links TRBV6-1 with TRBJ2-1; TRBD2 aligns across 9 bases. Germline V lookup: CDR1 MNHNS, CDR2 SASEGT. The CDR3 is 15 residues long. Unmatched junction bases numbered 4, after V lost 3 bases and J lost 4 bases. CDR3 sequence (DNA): TGTGCCAGCAGTGAGACTAGCGGTTTATACAATGAGCAGTTCTTC. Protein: CASSETSGLYNEQFF.

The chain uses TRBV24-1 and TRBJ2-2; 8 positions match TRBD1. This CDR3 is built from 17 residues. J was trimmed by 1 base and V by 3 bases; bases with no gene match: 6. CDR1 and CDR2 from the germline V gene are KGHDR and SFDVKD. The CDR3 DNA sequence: TGTGCCACCAGTGATCCACGGACAGGGAAGAACACCGGGGAGCTGTTTTTT. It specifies CATSDPRTGKNTGELFF.

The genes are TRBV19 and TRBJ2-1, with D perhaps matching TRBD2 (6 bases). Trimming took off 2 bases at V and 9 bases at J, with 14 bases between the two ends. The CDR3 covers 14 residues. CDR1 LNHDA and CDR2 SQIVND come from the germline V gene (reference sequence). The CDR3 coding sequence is TGTGCCAGTAGTATATCCCGCGGGGTGAGTGAGCAGTTCTTC. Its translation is CASSISRGVSEQFF.

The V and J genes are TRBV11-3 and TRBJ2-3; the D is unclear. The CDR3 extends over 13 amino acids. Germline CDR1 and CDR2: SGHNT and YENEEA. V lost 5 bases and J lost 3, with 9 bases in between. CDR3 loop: CASSLSMTDTQYF. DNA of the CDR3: TGTGCCAGCAGCCTTTCTATGACAGATACGCAGTATTTT.

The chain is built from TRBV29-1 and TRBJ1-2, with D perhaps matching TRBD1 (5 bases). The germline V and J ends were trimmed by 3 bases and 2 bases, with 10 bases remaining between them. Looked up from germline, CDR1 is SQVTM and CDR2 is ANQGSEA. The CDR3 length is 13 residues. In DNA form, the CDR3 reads TGCAGCGTTGAGGGGCAGGAAAACTATGGCTACACCTTC. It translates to CSVEGQENYGYTF. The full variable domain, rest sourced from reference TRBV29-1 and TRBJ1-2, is SAVISQKPSRDICQRGTSLTIQCQVDSQVTMMFWYRQQPGQSLTLIATANQGSEATYESGFVIDKFPISRPNLTFSTLTVSNMSPEDSSIYLCSVEGQENYGYTFGSGTRLTVV.

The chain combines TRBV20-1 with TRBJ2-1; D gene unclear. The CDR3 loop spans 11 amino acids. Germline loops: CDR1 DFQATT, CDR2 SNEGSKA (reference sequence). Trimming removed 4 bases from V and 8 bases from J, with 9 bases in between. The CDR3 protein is CSAMAGYEQFF. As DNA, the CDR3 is TGCAGTGCTATGGCCGGGTATGAGCAGTTCTTC.

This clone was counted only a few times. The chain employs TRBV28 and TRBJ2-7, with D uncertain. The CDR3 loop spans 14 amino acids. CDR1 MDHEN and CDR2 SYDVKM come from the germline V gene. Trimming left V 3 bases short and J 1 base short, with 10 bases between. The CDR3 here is CASSFQRPSYEQYF. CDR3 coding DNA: TGTGCCAGCAGTTTCCAGAGGCCATCCTACGAGCAGTACTTC.

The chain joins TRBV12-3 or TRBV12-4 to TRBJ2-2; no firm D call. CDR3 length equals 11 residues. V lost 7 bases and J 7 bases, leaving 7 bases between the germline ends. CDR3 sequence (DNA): TGTGCCAGCACCCTAGGCGGGGAGCTGTTTTTT. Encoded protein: CASTLGGELFF.

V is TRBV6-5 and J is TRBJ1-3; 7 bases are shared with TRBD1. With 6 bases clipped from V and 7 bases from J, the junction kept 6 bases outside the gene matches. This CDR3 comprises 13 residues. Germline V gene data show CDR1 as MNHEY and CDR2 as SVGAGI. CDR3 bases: TGTGCCAGCAGCGACAGGGAGGCTAACACCATATATTTT. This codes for CASSDREANTIYF.

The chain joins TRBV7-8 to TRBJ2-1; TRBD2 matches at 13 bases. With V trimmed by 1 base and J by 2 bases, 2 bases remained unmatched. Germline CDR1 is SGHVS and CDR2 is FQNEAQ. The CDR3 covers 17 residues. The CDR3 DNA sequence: TGTGCCAGCAGCTTAGAGGGGACTAGCGGGGCCTACAATGAGCAGTTCTTC. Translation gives CASSLEGTSGAYNEQFF.

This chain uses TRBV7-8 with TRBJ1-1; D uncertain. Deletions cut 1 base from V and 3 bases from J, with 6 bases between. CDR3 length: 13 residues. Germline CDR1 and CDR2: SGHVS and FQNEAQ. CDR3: CASSLDQDTEAFF. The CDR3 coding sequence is TGTGCCAGCAGCTTAGACCAGGACACTGAAGCTTTCTTT.

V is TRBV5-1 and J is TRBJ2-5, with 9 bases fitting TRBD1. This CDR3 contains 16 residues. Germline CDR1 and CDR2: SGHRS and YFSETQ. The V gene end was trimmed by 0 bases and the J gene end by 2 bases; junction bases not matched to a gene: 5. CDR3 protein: CASSLEGTGYQETQYF. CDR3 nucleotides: TGCGCCAGCAGCTTGGAAGGGACAGGGTATCAAGAGACCCAGTACTTC.

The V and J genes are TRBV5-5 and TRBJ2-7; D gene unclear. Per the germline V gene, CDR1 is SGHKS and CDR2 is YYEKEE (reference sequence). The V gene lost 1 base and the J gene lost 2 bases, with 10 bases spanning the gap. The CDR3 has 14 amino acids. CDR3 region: CASSLLQAPYEQYF. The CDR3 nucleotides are TGTGCCAGCAGCTTGTTGCAAGCCCCCTACGAGCAGTACTTC.

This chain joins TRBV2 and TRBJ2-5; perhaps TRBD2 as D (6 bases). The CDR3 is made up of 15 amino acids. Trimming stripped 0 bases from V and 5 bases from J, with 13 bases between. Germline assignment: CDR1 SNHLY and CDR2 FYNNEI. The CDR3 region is CASSEAWGGRETQYF. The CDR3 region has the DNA TGTGCCAGCAGTGAAGCATGGGGAGGACGGGAGACCCAGTACTTC.

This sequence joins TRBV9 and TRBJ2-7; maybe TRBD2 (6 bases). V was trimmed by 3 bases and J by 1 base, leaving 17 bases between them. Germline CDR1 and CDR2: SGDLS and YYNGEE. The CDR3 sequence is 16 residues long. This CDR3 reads CASSERAGTVSYEQYF. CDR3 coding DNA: TGTGCCAGCAGCGAGAGGGCGGGGACGGTTTCCTACGAGCAGTACTTC.

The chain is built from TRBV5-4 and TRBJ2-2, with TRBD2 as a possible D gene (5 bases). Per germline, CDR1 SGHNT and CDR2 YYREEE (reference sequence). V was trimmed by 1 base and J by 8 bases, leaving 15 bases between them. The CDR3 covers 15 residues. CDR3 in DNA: TGTGCCAGCAGCTTGTCTGGATTACAGCGGGGGGAGCTGTTTTTT. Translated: CASSLSGLQRGELFF.

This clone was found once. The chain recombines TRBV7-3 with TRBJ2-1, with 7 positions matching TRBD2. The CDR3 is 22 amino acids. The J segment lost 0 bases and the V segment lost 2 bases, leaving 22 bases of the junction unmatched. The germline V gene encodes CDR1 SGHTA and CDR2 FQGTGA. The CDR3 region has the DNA TGTGCCAGCAGCTTATATGTACTCCCGGGACGGGAGCGGGGTAGCTCCTACAATGAGCAGTTCTTC. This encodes CASSLYVLPGRERGSSYNEQFF.

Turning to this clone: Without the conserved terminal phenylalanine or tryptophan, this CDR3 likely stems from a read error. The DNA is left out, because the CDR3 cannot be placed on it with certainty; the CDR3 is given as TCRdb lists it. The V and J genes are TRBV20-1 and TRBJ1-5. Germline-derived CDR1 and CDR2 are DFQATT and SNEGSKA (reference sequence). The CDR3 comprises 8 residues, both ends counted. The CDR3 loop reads CSASSVPV.